Listed here are 27 T cell receptor beta chains from one sample, sequenced in a study of beta chain features in type 1 diabetes. As every portion of the isolated RNA was reverse transcribed, the sequencing read expressed TCRB transcripts. TCRdb keeps only in-frame clones here, not all; method: immunoSEQ multiplex PCR. The sample lists some 250,000 clones; approximately 15% were seen once. Their specific antigens are unknown. Overall study results and limits: Across all four CD4+ subsets, people with type 1 diabetes showed modestly shorter TCRB CDR3s.

The sequenced sample was naive CD4+ T cells from blood. The receptors here all came from a man aged 30-40 years with type 1 diabetes.

This clone was seen only a few times. The rearrangement uses TRBV7-9 and TRBJ2-7; tentatively, D is TRBD1 (6 bases). V was shortened by 2 bases and J by 5 bases, with 13 bases between the two germline ends. Looked up from germline, CDR1 is SEHNR and CDR2 is FQNEAQ (reference sequence). The CDR3 is 14 amino acids. CDR3 amino acids: CASSLYRDRNEQYF. The CDR3 coding sequence is TGTGCCAGCAGCTTATACAGGGATCGGAACGAGCAGTACTTC.

The rearrangement uses TRBV19 and TRBJ2-7; D remains ambiguous. The CDR3 is 14 residues long. Trimming removed 9 bases from V and 2 bases from J, with 17 bases in between. In germline, CDR1 is LNHDA, CDR2 SQIVND (reference sequence). CDR3 amino acids: CASSRQLSTYEQYF. CDR3 coding DNA: TGTGCCAGCAGTCGACAATTATCTACCTACGAGCAGTACTTC.

The chain couples TRBV5-1 to TRBJ2-3; 7 bases align to TRBD1. V was pared by 4 bases and J by 4 bases, with 12 bases of the junction left unmatched. The CDR3 loop spans 16 amino acids. The germline gives CDR1 SGHRS, CDR2 YFSETQ. The CDR3 reads CASSPERRQGADTQYF. Written as DNA, the CDR3 is TGCGCCAGCAGCCCTGAACGGCGACAGGGCGCAGATACGCAGTATTTT.

V gene TRBV9 combines with J gene TRBJ2-7; D perhaps matches TRBD1 (5 bases). V lost 0 bases and J 5 bases, leaving 15 bases between the germline ends. CDR3 size: 15 residues. Germline V gene data show CDR1 as SGDLS and CDR2 as YYNGEE. The CDR3 region is CASSVASPRVDEQYF. DNA for the CDR3: TGTGCCAGCAGCGTAGCCTCTCCCAGGGTGGACGAGCAGTACTTC.

V and J are TRBV6-1 and TRBJ2-3, with 9 bases lining up with TRBD1. Germline trimming cut 8 bases from V and 1 base from J; bases unmatched to any gene: 4. The germline CDR1 and CDR2 sequences are MNHNS and SASEGT. There are 14 residues in the CDR3. CDR3 nucleotide sequence: TGTGCCAGCTGGTGGACAGGGGGCACAGATACGCAGTATTTT. Translating gives CASWWTGGTDTQYF.

This chain links TRBV30 with TRBJ2-7; a possible D gene is TRBD2 (5 bases). Germline values: CDR1 GTSNPN, CDR2 SVGIG (reference sequence). Trimming shortened V by 5 bases and J by 7 bases, and 9 bases separated the two germline ends. This CDR3 is built from 10 residues. The CDR3 region is CAWGRGEQYF. The CDR3 nucleotides read TGTGCCTGGGGGCGAGGGGAGCAGTACTTC.

This chain uses TRBV7-6 with TRBJ2-1; TRBD2 matches at 13 bases. The CDR3 sequence is 18 residues long. After removal of 0 bases from V and 7 bases from J, the junction contained 9 bases not matched to a gene. Germline V gene data show CDR1 as SGHVS and CDR2 as FNYEAQ. The CDR3 DNA follows: TGTGCCAGCAGCTTAGCGAATCCGGGACTAGCGGGGATGAATGAGCAGTTCTTC. Its protein is CASSLANPGLAGMNEQFF.

This clone was observed a handful of times. The chain recombines TRBV6-5 with TRBJ2-3, with D possibly being TRBD1 (6 bases). Germline V lookup: CDR1 MNHEY, CDR2 SVGAGI. Trimming took off 5 bases at V and 4 bases at J, with 13 bases between the two ends. CDR3 size: 14 residues. CDR3 region: CASSQIRGADTQYF. The CDR3 nucleotides read TGTGCCAGCAGTCAAATCAGGGGCGCAGATACGCAGTATTTT.

This clone was found once. The chain joins TRBV30 to TRBJ2-2; 7 nucleotides match TRBD1. This CDR3 is built from 13 residues. CDR1 is GTSNPN and CDR2 is SVGIG in the germline V gene (reference sequence). The V segment lost 7 bases and the J segment 0 bases; nucleotides outside the gene matches: 2. The CDR3 region is CAYGTANTGELFF. The CDR3 DNA sequence: TGTGCCTACGGGACAGCGAACACCGGGGAGCTGTTTTTT.

This rearrangement joins TRBV18 to TRBJ1-1, with TRBD1 identical over 7 bases. The CDR3 sequence is 16 residues long. Germline CDR1 and CDR2: KGHSH and LQKENI. Losses at the gene ends were 0 bases for V and 1 base for J; bases not matched to a gene: 5. CDR3 sequence: CASSPPEGAPNTEAFF. The DNA for the CDR3 is TGTGCCAGCTCACCACCGGAGGGGGCACCGAACACTGAAGCTTTCTTT.

The chain combines TRBV21-1 with TRBJ2-5; no check of the table's D call, TRBD1, against the DNA was made. TRBV21-1 is a pseudogene locus. The CDR3 covers 20 residues. DNA for the CDR3: TGTGCCAGCAGCAAGATTCTGGGGACAGGCGCTCGCCCTACAAGAGAGACCCAGTACTTC. Translating it yields CASSKILGTGARPTRETQYF.

The CDR3 is CASSPEKRGYTF. DNA of the CDR3: TGTGCCAGCAGCCCTGAGAAGAGAGGCTACACCTTC. The chain recombines TRBV5-4 with TRBJ1-2; D ambiguous. The CDR3 has 12 residues. Trimming took off 4 bases at V and 8 bases at J, with 12 bases between the two ends. Germline CDR1 SGHNT, CDR2 YYREEE (reference sequence).

The chain recombines TRBV30 with TRBJ2-2; 8 bases are a match to TRBD1. V lost 8 bases and J lost 4; bases outside the gene matches: 6. Germline CDR1 is GTSNPN and CDR2 is SVGIG (reference sequence). The CDR3 totals 13 residues. The CDR3 loop reads CARQGLSTGELFF. In DNA, the CDR3 is TGTGCCCGACAGGGGTTGAGCACCGGGGAGCTGTTTTTT. The variable domain in full, with the rest retrieved from reference TRBV30 and TRBJ2-2, is SQTIHQWPATLVQPVGSPLSLECTVEGTSNPNLYWYRQAAGRGLQLLFYSVGIGQISSEVPQNLSASRPQDRQFILSSKKLLLSDSGFYLCARQGLSTGELFFGEGSRLTVL.

A few counts support this clone. This chain joins TRBV19 and TRBJ2-7, with a weak D call TRBD2 (6 bases). This CDR3 has 18 residues. The V gene lost 0 bases and the J gene lost 3 bases, with 21 bases spanning the gap. CDR1 and CDR2 from the germline V gene are LNHDA and SQIVND (reference sequence). CDR3 DNA: TGTGCCAGTAGTATAGATCACCCCCGCGGGGCCGATCACTACGAGCAGTACTTC. Protein sequence: CASSIDHPRGADHYEQYF. The complete variable domain, with remaining parts taken from reference TRBV19 and TRBJ2-7, reads DGGITQSPKYLFRKEGQNVTLSCEQNLNHDAMYWYRQDPGQGLRLIYYSQIVNDFQKGDIAEGYSVSREKKESFPLTVTSAQKNPTAFYLCASSIDHPRGADHYEQYFGPGTRLTVT.

This clone came up a few times. The gene calls are TRBV19 and TRBJ1-4; D remains ambiguous. The germline V gene has CDR1 LNHDA and CDR2 SQIVND (reference sequence). With 5 bases removed from V and 7 bases from J, the gap between germline ends came to 14 bases. The CDR3 loop spans 14 amino acids. The DNA for the CDR3 is TGTGCCAGTAGTGCGCCGGTGGAGGGTGAAAAACTGTTTTTT. This translates into CASSAPVEGEKLFF.

This clone was observed a few times. The gene calls are TRBV6-1 and TRBJ1-2; D not resolved. This CDR3 comprises 10 residues. CDR1 and CDR2 (germline): MNHNS, SASEGT. Trimming cost V 3 bases and J 7 bases, with 3 bases left between them. This CDR3 is CASSDLGYTF. CDR3 in DNA: TGTGCCAGCAGTGATCTTGGCTACACCTTC.

The chain couples TRBV2 to TRBJ2-7, with TRBD1 as a possible D gene (5 bases). Germline V gene data show CDR1 as SNHLY and CDR2 as FYNNEI. V was pared by 5 bases and J by 5 bases, with 13 bases between. The CDR3 runs 13 residues. This chain's CDR3 is CASSTGMGNEQYF. As DNA, the CDR3 is TGTGCCAGCAGTACAGGAATGGGGAACGAGCAGTACTTC.

Only a few counts were recorded for this clone. The genes are TRBV4-2 and TRBJ2-7; TRBD1 matches 8 bases. CDR1 is LGHNA and CDR2 is YNFKEQ in the germline V gene. The CDR3 runs to 17 residues. Trimming removed 4 bases from V and 0 bases from J; junction bases left unmatched: 11. As DNA, the CDR3 is TGTGCCAGCAGCCGAGCTCAGACAGGGGTCGTCTCCTACGAGCAGTACTTC. It translates to CASSRAQTGVVSYEQYF.

The chain combines TRBV5-6 with TRBJ2-3, with D unclear. The V gene lost 1 base and the J gene lost 4 bases, with 10 bases spanning the gap. There are 14 residues in the CDR3. From germline, CDR1 is SGHDT and CDR2 YYEEEE. CDR3 amino acids: CASSLLTAPDTQYF. In nucleotides, the CDR3 is TGTGCCAGCAGCTTGTTAACAGCTCCAGATACGCAGTATTTT.

This clone has more than one count but fewer than ten. The chain combines TRBV5-1 with TRBJ1-1; D is undetermined. The germline V and J ends were trimmed by 0 bases and 8 bases, with 11 bases remaining between them. The CDR3 is 13 amino acids. Germline V CDR1 and CDR2: SGHRS, YFSETQ. CDR3 in DNA: TGCGCCAGCAGCTTGGTCTCTCGGGAGGAAGCTTTCTTT. Its protein product is CASSLVSREEAFF.

In this sample, this clone turned up a few times. The rearrangement uses TRBV7-9 and TRBJ1-2; TRBD1 might be the D (6 bases). V dropped 2 bases and J dropped 10 bases, with 14 bases sitting between them. The CDR3 extends over 13 amino acids. CDR1 and CDR2 from the germline V gene are SEHNR and FQNEAQ (reference sequence). CDR3 loop: CASSLKQGSHYTF. As DNA, the CDR3 is TGTGCCAGCAGCTTAAAACAGGGTTCCCACTACACCTTC.

Only a few counts were recorded for this clone. The chain has TRBV7-2 and TRBJ1-2, with 11 bases fitting TRBD1. Germline V lookup: CDR1 SGHTA, CDR2 FQGNSA. With V trimmed by 5 bases and J by 4 bases, 6 bases remained unmatched. The CDR3 has 15 residues. This CDR3 reads CASSQRTGGGYGYTF. CDR3 DNA sequence: TGTGCCAGCAGCCAAAGGACAGGGGGCGGCTATGGCTACACCTTC.

This clone was seen a handful of times. The V gene is TRBV7-2, the J gene TRBJ2-4; 7 bases map to TRBD2. J lost 8 bases, V lost 1 base, and 8 bases had no gene match. Germline loops: CDR1 SGHTA, CDR2 FQGNSA. The CDR3 sequence is 15 residues long. The CDR3 here is CASSLDGWGGDIQYF. CDR3 in DNA: TGTGCCAGCAGCTTAGACGGATGGGGGGGGGACATTCAGTACTTC.

This clone showed up just a few times. The chain joins TRBV4-2 to TRBJ1-1; perhaps TRBD1 as D (6 bases). CDR3 size: 16 residues. V lost 5 bases and J 1 base, leaving 17 bases between the germline ends. CDR1 LGHNA and CDR2 YNFKEQ come from the germline V gene. The CDR3 protein is CASSVTSGTQNTEAFF. The CDR3, as DNA: TGTGCCAGCAGCGTCACTTCCGGGACACAGAACACTGAAGCTTTCTTT.

This clone has only a few counts. The chain recombines TRBV5-1 with TRBJ2-7; D perhaps matches TRBD2 (5 bases). The germline V gene encodes CDR1 SGHRS and CDR2 YFSETQ. This CDR3 is built from 16 residues. Trimming took 0 bases from V and 0 from J, leaving 13 bases between them. In nucleotides, the CDR3 is TGCGCCAGCAGCTTGGCCCCGGGAACGACCTCCTACGAGCAGTACTTC. It is translated as CASSLAPGTTSYEQYF.

This clone was detected a few times. The V call is TRBV5-6, the J call TRBJ2-7; no clear D. CDR3 length: 15 residues. The germline CDR1 and CDR2 sequences are SGHDT and YYEEEE. V lost 2 bases, J lost 3 bases, and 15 bases lay in between. CDR3 in DNA: TGTGCCAGCAGCTTTGTCGCTAGGAACCTCTACGAGCAGTACTTC. It codes for CASSFVARNLYEQYF. Complete variable domain (other parts from reference TRBV5-6 and TRBJ2-7): DAGVTQSPTHLIKTRGQQVTLRCSPKSGHDTVSWYQQALGQGPQFIFQYYEEEERQRGNFPDRFSGHQFPNYSSELNVNALLLGDSALYLCASSFVARNLYEQYFGPGTRLTVT.

The CDR3 bases are TGTGCCAGCAGTTTATTACCCACAGGGGCCAGATCGAATGAGCAGTTCTTC. Encoded protein: CASSLLPTGARSNEQFF. The rearrangement links TRBV27 to TRBJ2-1, with 7 nucleotides matching TRBD1. Germline lookup yields CDR1 MNHEY and CDR2 SMNVEV (reference sequence). CDR3 length equals 17 residues. Trimming cost V 1 base and J 7 bases; bases outside gene matches: 13.